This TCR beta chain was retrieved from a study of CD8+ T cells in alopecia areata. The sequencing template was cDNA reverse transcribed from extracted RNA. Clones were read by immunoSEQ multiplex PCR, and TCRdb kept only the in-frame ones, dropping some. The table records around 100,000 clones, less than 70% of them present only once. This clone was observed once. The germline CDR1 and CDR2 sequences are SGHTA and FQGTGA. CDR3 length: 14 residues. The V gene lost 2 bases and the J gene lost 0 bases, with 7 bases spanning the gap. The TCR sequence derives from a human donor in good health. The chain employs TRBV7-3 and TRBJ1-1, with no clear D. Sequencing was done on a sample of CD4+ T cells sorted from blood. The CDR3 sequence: CASSLQSVNTEAFF. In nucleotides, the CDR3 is TGTGCCAGCAGCTTACAGAGCGTGAACACTGAAGCTTTCTTT.